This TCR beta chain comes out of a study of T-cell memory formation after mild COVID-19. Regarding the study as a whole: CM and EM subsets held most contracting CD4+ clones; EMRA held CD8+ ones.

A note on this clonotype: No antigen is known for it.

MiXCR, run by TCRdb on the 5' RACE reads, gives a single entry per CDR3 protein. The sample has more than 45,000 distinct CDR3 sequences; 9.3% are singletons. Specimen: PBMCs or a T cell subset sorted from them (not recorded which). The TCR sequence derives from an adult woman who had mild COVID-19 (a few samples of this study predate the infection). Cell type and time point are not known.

The CDR3 region is CASGPRGFGTDTQYF. DNA for the CDR3: TGTGCCAGCGGTCCGAGAGGTTTTGGGACAGATACGCAGTATTTT. The J gene is TRBJ2-3, the V gene TRBV7-9; D is unclear. There are 15 residues in the CDR3. CDR1 is SEHNR and CDR2 is FQNEAQ in the germline V gene (reference sequence). V was cut by 8 bases and J by 3 bases, with 18 bases left in between.